Listed below are T cell receptor beta chains from one sample, sequenced in a study of Ad26.COV2.S vaccination and SARS-CoV-2 variants. Assay: immunoSEQ multiplex PCR; the TCRdb copy retains only in-frame clones and omits some. This table holds hundreds of thousands of clones, 80% to 90% found once. The sample consisted of peripheral blood, taken in a trial of Ad26.COV2.S vaccine versus placebo. The receptor source for this set is a person aged 18 to 59 who received the Ad26.COV2.S COVID-19 vaccine or a placebo. Both conserved end residues are part of each CDR3. A D gene is named only where the DNA matches it firmly. Rows may omit the clone size; those that give it use once, few, many or a size class.

>-|TRBJ1-2|-|TRBV2
CASSEETDYGYTF
TGTGCCAGCAGTGAAGAAACAGACTATGGCTACACCTTC
>-|TRBJ2-5|-|TRBV2
CASSDRNGQETQYF
TGTGCCAGCAGTGATCGTAACGGCCAAGAGACCCAGTACTTC
>-|TRBJ2-2|-|TRBV9
CASSVGVFGELFF
TGTGCCAGCAGCGTAGGGGTTTTCGGGGAGCTGTTTTTT
>-|TRBJ2-7|once|TRBV4-3
CASSQEFPGYEQYF
TGCGCCAGCAGCCAAGAATTTCCCGGCTACGAGCAGTACTTC
>-|TRBJ1-2|-|TRBV7-2
CASSPRPVSLKGYTF
TGTGCCAGCAGCCCAAGACCGGTTTCTCTTAAGGGCTACACCTTC
>-|TRBJ1-5|-|TRBV18
CASSPLGGNQPQHF
TGTGCCAGCTCACCATTGGGGGGGAATCAGCCCCAGCATTTT
>-|TRBJ1-1|-|TRBV9
CASSVVKGGTEAFF
TGTGCCAGCAGCGTAGTAAAGGGCGGGACTGAAGCTTTCTTT
>TRBD1|TRBJ1-2|-|TRBV6-6
CASSYSGTVYGYTF
TGTGCCAGCAGTTACTCCGGGACAGTCTATGGCTACACCTTC
>-|TRBJ2-2|-|TRBV6-2/TRBV6-3
CASSYRGSGELFF
TGTGCCAGCAGTTACCGTGGTAGCGGGGAGCTGTTTTTT
>TRBD1|TRBJ1-2|-|TRBV5-5
CASSIGTGDGYTF
TGTGCCAGCAGCATCGGGACAGGGGATGGCTACACCTTC
>-|TRBJ2-1|-|TRBV5-5
CASRGSSGLNEQFF
TGTGCCAGCAGAGGGAGCTCAGGCCTCAATGAGCAGTTCTTC
>TRBD2|TRBJ2-3|-|TRBV11-3
CASSSQPQFAGENTDTQYF
TGTGCCAGCAGCTCCCAACCGCAATTCGCGGGGGAAAACACAGATACGCAGTATTTT
>-|TRBJ2-5|-|TRBV7-3
CASSPPNQETQYF
TGTGCCAGCAGCCCTCCGAACCAAGAGACCCAGTACTTC
>-|TRBJ2-2|-|TRBV19
CASSPLRDGGGELFF
TGTGCCAGTAGTCCCCTCCGGGACGGGGGCGGGGAGCTGTTTTTT
>-|TRBJ2-7|-|TRBV18
CASSPVGGRAYEQYF
TGTGCCAGCTCACCAGTGGGGGGCAGGGCCTACGAGCAGTACTTC
>-|TRBJ2-7|-|TRBV7-2
CASSAQGYEQYF
TGTGCCAGCAGCGCACAGGGTTACGAGCAGTACTTC
>-|TRBJ2-1|-|TRBV5-1
CASSSMGATYNEQFF
TGCGCCAGCAGTTCGATGGGGGCGACCTACAATGAGCAGTTCTTC
>-|TRBJ1-1|-|TRBV12-3/TRBV12-4
CASSFGGTEAFF
TGTGCCAGCAGTTTCGGTGGAACTGAAGCTTTCTTT
>-|TRBJ2-5|-|TRBV5-1
CASRLSSLGETQYF
TGCGCCAGCAGGCTGTCTAGCCTCGGAGAGACCCAGTACTTC
>-|TRBJ2-3|-|TRBV5-5
CASSFSGADTQYF
TGTGCCAGCAGCTTCTCAGGGGCAGATACGCAGTATTTT
>TRBD2|TRBJ2-7|-|TRBV6-2/TRBV6-3
CASSYSNIVGRSYEQYF
TGTGCCAGCAGTTACTCGAACATCGTCGGGAGGAGCTACGAGCAGTACTTC
>-|TRBJ2-2|-|TRBV11-3
CASSLWFQGGTGELFF
TGTGCCAGCAGCTTATGGTTCCAGGGTGGCACCGGGGAGCTGTTTTTT
>-|TRBJ1-2|-|TRBV24-1
CATSHRDTASHSFYGYTF
TGTGCCACCAGTCACCGGGACACCGCCTCCCATTCCTTCTATGGCTACACCTTC
>-|TRBJ1-2|-|TRBV6-1
CASSESGDYGYTF
TGTGCCAGCAGTGAATCGGGAGACTATGGCTACACCTTC
>-|TRBJ2-3|-|TRBV7-8
CASSPYRVGTDTQYF
TGTGCCAGCAGCCCCTACAGGGTTGGGACAGATACGCAGTATTTT